The clone carrying this T cell receptor (beta chain) appeared once. The antigen remains unidentified. This specimen comes from a study of beta chain features in type 1 diabetes. Study overall: The number of sorted cells examined across all samples was 107,917,701.

Study-wide results and limits: People with Type 1 diabetes carried modestly yet significantly shorter TCRB CDR3s in all four CD4+ subsets. A greater similarity of naive, central memory and Treg TCRB repertoires was seen among patients than among healthy donors.

The CDR3 spans 15 residues. V was trimmed by 4 bases and J by 2 bases, leaving 15 bases between them. In germline, CDR1 is SGHDT, CDR2 YYEEEE. cDNA synthesis used the whole RNA isolate, giving expressed TCRB sequences. TCRdb's copy holds only in-frame clones and misses some; the assay was immunoSEQ multiplex PCR. This sample has almost 350,000 clones, with roughly 8.8% found just once. A sort by CD45RO/CCR7/CD25/CD127/CD95/CD27 yielded CD4+ naive, central memory, regulatory and stem cell-like memory cells. Input material: central memory CD4+ T cells from blood. This sequence originates from a young man with type 1 diabetes. The chain is built from TRBV5-6 and TRBJ1-2; D ambiguous. The CDR3 spells CASSPKLGGNYGYTF. CDR3 bases: TGTGCCAGCAGCCCGAAGCTGGGTGGAAACTATGGCTACACCTTC.